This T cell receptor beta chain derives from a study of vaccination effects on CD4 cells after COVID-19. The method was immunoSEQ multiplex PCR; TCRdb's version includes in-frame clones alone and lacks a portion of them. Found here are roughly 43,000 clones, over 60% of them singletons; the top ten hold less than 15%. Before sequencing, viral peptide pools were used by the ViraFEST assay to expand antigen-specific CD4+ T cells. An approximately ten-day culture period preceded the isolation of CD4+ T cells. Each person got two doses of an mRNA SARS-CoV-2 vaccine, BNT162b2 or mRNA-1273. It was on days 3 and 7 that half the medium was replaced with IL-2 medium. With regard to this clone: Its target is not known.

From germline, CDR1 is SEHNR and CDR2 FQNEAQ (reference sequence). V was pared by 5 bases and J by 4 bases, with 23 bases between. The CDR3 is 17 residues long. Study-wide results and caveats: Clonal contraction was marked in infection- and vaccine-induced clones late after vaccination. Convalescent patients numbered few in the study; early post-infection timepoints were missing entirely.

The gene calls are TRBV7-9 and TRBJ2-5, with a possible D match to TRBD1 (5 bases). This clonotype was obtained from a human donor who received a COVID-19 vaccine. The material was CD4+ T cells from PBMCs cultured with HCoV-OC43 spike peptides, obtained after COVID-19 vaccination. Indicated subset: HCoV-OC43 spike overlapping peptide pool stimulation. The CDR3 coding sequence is TGTGCCAGCAGCCGTGGCTCATCGACAGCCTCGACAGAGACCCAGTACTTC. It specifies CASSRGSSTASTETQYF.